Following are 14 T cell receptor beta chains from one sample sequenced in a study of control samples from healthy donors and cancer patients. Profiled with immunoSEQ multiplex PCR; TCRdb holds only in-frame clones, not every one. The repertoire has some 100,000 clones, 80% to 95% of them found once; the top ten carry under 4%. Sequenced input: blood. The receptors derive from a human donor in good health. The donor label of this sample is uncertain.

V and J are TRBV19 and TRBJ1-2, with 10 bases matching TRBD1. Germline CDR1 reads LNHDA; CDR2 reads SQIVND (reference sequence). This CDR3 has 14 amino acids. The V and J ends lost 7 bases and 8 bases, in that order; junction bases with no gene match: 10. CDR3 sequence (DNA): TGTGCCAGTACCCCGGGACAGGGGATAGGAGGCTACACCTTC. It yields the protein CASTPGQGIGGYTF.

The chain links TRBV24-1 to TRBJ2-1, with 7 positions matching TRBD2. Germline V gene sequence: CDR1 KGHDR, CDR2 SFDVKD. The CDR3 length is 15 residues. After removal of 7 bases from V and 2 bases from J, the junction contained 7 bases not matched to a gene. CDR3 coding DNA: TGTGCCACCAGCAACAGCGGGGTCCCCTACAATGAGCAGTTCTTC. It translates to CATSNSGVPYNEQFF.

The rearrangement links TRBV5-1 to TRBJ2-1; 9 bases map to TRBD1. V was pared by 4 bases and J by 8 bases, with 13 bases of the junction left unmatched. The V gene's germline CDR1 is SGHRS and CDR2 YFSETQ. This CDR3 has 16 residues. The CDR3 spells CASSVQPGQGTDEQFF. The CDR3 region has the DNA TGCGCCAGCAGCGTACAGCCGGGACAGGGTACCGATGAGCAGTTCTTC.

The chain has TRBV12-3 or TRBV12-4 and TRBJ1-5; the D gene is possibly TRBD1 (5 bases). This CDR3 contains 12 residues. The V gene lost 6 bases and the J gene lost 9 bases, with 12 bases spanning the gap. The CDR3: CASSVVGRPQHF. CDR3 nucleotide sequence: TGTGCCAGCAGCGTGGTGGGGCGGCCCCAGCATTTT.

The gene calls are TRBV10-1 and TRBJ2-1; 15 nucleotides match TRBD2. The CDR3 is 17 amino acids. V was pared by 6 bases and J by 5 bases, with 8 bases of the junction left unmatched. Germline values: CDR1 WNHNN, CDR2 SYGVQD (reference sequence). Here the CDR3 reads CASSSGTSGGRHNEQFF. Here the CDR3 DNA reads TGCGCCAGCAGCTCCGGGACTAGCGGGGGGCGTCACAATGAGCAGTTCTTC.

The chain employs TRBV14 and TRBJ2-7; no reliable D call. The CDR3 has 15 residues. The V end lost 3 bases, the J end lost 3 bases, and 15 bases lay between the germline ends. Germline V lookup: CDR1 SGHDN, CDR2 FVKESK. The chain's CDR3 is CASSHTAGIFYEQYF. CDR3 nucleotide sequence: TGTGCCAGCAGCCATACGGCAGGCATATTCTACGAGCAGTACTTC.

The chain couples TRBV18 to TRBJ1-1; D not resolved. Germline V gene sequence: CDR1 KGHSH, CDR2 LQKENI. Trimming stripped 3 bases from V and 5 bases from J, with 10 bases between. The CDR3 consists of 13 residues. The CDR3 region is CASSPPGSTEAFF. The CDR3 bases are TGTGCCAGCTCACCTCCAGGTTCAACTGAAGCTTTCTTT.

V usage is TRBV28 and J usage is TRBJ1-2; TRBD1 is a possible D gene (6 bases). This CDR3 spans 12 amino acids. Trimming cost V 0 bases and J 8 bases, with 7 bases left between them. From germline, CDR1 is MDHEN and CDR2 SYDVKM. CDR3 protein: CASSLWDSGYTF. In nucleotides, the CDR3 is TGTGCCAGCAGTTTATGGGACAGCGGCTACACCTTC.

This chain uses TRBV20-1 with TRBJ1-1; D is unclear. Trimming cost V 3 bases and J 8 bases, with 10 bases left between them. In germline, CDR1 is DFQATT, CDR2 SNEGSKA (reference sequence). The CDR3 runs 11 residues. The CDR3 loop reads CSARGLGEAFF. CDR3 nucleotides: TGCAGTGCTAGGGGATTGGGAGAAGCTTTCTTT.

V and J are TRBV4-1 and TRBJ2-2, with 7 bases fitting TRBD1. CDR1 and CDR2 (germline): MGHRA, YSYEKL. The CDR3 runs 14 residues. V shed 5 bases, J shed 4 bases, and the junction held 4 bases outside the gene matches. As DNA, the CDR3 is TGCGCCAGCAGCTCGGCAGGGGGCACCGGGGAGCTGTTTTTT. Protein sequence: CASSSAGGTGELFF.

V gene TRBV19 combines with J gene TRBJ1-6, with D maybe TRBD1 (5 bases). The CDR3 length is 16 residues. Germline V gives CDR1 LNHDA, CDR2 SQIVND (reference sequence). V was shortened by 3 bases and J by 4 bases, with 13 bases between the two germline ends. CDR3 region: CASSIGHSIYNSPLHF. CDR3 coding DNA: TGTGCCAGTAGTATCGGACATTCTATTTATAATTCACCCCTCCACTTT.

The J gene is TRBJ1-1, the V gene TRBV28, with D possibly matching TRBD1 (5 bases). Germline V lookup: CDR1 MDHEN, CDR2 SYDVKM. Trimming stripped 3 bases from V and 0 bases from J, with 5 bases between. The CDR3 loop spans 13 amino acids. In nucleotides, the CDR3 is TGTGCCAGCAGTTTGGGGGTGAACACTGAAGCTTTCTTT. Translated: CASSLGVNTEAFF.

The CDR3 coding sequence is TGTGCCAGCAGTTCAGGGACTTCCTGGGAGCAGTACTTC. This codes for CASSSGTSWEQYF. The chain couples TRBV28 to TRBJ2-7, with a possible D match to TRBD2 (6 bases). V was shortened by 4 bases and J by 7 bases, with 14 bases between the two germline ends. Germline values: CDR1 MDHEN, CDR2 SYDVKM. This CDR3 is 13 amino acids long.

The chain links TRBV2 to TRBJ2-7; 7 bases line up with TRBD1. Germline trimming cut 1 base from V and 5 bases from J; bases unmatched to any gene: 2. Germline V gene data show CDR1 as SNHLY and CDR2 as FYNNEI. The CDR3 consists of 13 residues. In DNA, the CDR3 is TGTGCCAGCAGTGAAGAGGGGGCTGACGAGCAGTACTTC. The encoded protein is CASSEEGADEQYF. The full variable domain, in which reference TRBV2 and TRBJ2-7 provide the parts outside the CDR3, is EPEVTQTPSHQVTQMGQEVILRCVPISNHLYFYWYRQILGQKVEFLVSFYNNEISEKSEIFDDQFSVERPDGSNFTLKIRSTKLEDSAMYFCASSEEGADEQYFGPGTRLTVT.